A selection of T cell receptor beta chains follows, all from one sample in a study of blood T cell repertoires in COVID-19. Clones were sequenced by immunoSEQ multiplex PCR, and TCRdb holds only the in-frame ones, with some missing. The sample consists of 210,000 or so clones, around nine tenths of them appearing once. The source material was PBMCs or T cells enriched from blood (not recorded which). Source of these receptors: a young man who had recovered from COVID-19. The conserved cysteine and the conserved F or W are not part of the CDR3 here. Not every row has a clone size; where given, it reads once, few, many or a size class.

ASSISGPDTQY	.	TRBV9	TRBJ2-3
ASSWGTVIGLAF	.	TRBV28	TRBJ1-1
ASKAAGVGNYEQY	.	TRBV19	TRBJ2-7
ASSPQGAGTQY	once	TRBV5-6	TRBJ2-5
ASSYIEPRGTEAF	once	TRBV6-5	TRBJ1-1
ASRGLLPQPQH	.	TRBV2	TRBJ1-5
ASSYSYDRNSPLH	.	TRBV6-5	TRBJ1-6
ASSAGGATDTQY	.	TRBV5-1	TRBJ2-3
AISGGLAENNEQF	.	TRBV10-3	TRBJ2-1
ASSFSLAAQETQY	.	TRBV7-9	TRBJ2-5
ASSLAAMNRGSETQY	.	TRBV5-1	TRBJ2-5
ASSPGQTDTQY	.	TRBV4-2	TRBJ2-3
ASSQEKHRGPNTEAF	.	TRBV3-1/TRBV3-2	TRBJ1-1
ASSQDWGQGGTGELF	.	TRBV4-2	TRBJ2-2
ASTGLAGGLTGELF	.	TRBV18	TRBJ2-2
ASSLGLAGLTHEQY	once	TRBV3-1/TRBV3-2	TRBJ2-7
ASSLSGQGMNTEAF	.	TRBV7-3	TRBJ1-1
ASSPTGYEQY	.	TRBV7-2	TRBJ2-7
ASSSPGSGRSGELF	.	TRBV28	TRBJ2-2
ASSSGLAGGGEQF	.	TRBV11-3	TRBJ2-1
ASSPGDSGNTIY	.	TRBV28	TRBJ1-3
ATSRESGGYTEAF	.	TRBV15	TRBJ1-1
SARTGGKTY	.	TRBV20-1	TRBJ2-7